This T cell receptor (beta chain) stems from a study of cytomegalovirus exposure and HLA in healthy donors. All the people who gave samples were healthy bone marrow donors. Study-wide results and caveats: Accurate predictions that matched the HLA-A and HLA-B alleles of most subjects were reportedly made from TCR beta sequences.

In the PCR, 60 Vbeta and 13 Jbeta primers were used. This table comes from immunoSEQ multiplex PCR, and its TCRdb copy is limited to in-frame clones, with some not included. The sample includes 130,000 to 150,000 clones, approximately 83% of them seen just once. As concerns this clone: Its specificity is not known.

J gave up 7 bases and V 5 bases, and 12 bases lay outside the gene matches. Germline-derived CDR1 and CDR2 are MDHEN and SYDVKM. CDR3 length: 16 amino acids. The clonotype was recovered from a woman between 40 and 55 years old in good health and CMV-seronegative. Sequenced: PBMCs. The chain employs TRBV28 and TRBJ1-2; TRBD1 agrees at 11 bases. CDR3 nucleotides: TGTGCCAGCAGTATACCGGGACAGGGGGAGGAAGGTGGCTACACCTTC. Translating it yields CASSIPGQGEEGGYTF.